What follows describes a single TCR beta chain. Its antigen is unknown. The repertoire was sequenced with immunoSEQ multiplex PCR; TCRdb's copy has only in-frame clones and lacks some. The repertoire holds under 200,000 clones, with 81% as singletons. TCR beta libraries used approximately 1.8 micrograms of genomic DNA from cryopreserved PBMCs. The data derive from a study of cytotoxic CD8 clonotypes in ibrutinib-treated CLL. V was shortened by 8 bases and J by 4 bases, with 12 bases between the two germline ends. The CDR3 spans 13 residues. Germline V CDR1 and CDR2: ENHRY, SYGVKD. General study findings and limits: There were few public clonotypes, and on treatment they contracted or stayed stable. Baseline-level clonality went beyond age-matched healthy donors and moved in step with circulating CD8+ T-cell counts.

This rearrangement joins TRBV10-3 to TRBJ2-1; no clear D. This clonotype was obtained from a human donor with chronic lymphocytic leukemia. Sequencing was performed on PBMCs, taken after 12 months of ibrutinib treatment. The CDR3 here is CAIGQTGYNEQFF. CDR3 nucleotide sequence: TGTGCCATCGGCCAGACCGGGTACAATGAGCAGTTCTTC.